This TCR beta chain emerged from a study of cytomegalovirus exposure and HLA in healthy donors (dated by TCRdb to the late 2010s). With respect to the entire study: A later analysis indicated that the 130 or so validation repertoires were generated on the platform also employed for the 650 to 850 repertoires of the first cohort. The study aimed to test whether cataloging public T cell receptors could reveal signatures of past pathogen exposure. The study combined high-throughput TCR immunosequencing, statistical association of individual TCRs with disease status, and machine learning to predict cytomegalovirus infection status. In addition to the first cohort of 500 to 850 subjects, a separate validation cohort of 120 different subjects was used. The full study reports these points: In both the original and validation cohorts, the classifier was reported to diagnose cytomegalovirus status with high specificity and sensitivity. All 120 repertoires were used to score co-occurrence in the validation cohort in a later analysis, because that analysis had no HLA typing for the cohort. Most TCR sequences were seen in very few donors, while some public TCRs were found in many individuals. Three of the identified cytomegalovirus-associated TCR beta chains were confirmed in vitro to be specific for cytomegalovirus antigens. The authors suggested that the approach could potentially be extended to other disease states and immunological phenotypes. A later analysis found that TCRs clustered in the first cohort also tended to co-occur in the 120 validation repertoires, with 94% of cluster scores above 0. The study listed approximately 160 TCR beta chains as associated with cytomegalovirus.

This clone has a single count. The clone's antigen remains unknown. Base qualities are not recorded, but no much larger clone differs from it by a single base. Library preparation was by the immunoSEQ multiplex PCR assay. In the authors' own workflow: A statistical classification framework was built to diagnose cytomegalovirus status from the catalog of TCR beta chain sequences. TCRdb took this table from immuneACCESS and kept in-frame rearrangements with V and J called. Such tables lack part of the clones; where checked against another copy, unresolved V genes explain under half of the gap, and the rest is unexplained. For V, J and clone size, that table is used; D and trimming come from the DNA. The sample table lists roughly 190,000 clones, 86% of them with a count of one. The ten top clones hold around 7.2% of the sample. For CDR1 and CDR2, the germline V gene lists SGHTA and FQGTGA. The CDR3, from cysteine to phenylalanine, totals 17 residues. Just the 51-base CDR3 DNA is kept, in frame starting at base 1. Trimming removed 5 bases from V and 7 bases from J; the gene matches leave 10 bases unexplained.

The donors were included in the validation cohort of 120 subjects, a group kept apart from the roughly 690-subject first cohort. The chain is assembled from TRBV7-3 and TRBJ2-2; 13 middle bases align to TRBD2. The TCR comes from a man aged 25-45 years in good health and CMV-seropositive. The sample was PBMCs. The DNA is as follows: TGTGCCAGCAGCAGCGGACTAGCGGGAGTAGGGAGCGGGGAGCTGTTTTTT. This gives the protein CASSSGLAGVGSGELFF.